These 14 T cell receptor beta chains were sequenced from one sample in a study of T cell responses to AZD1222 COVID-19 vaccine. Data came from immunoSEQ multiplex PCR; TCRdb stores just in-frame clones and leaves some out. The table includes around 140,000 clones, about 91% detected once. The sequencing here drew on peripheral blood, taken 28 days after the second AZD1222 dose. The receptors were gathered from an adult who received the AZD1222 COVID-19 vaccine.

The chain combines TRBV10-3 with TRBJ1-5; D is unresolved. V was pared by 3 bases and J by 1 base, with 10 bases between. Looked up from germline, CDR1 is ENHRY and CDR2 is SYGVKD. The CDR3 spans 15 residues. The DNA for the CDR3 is TGTGCCATCAGTGAAAAGGTTAACAGCAATCAGCCCCAGCATTTT. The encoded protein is CAISEKVNSNQPQHF.

The CDR3, as DNA: TGTGCCAGCAGCAAAGGGCAATCCTACGAGCAGTACTTC. This codes for CASSKGQSYEQYF. This sequence joins TRBV21-1 and TRBJ2-7; the table's TRBD1 call for D was not verified on the DNA. TRBV21-1 has pseudogene status. The CDR3 length is 13 residues.

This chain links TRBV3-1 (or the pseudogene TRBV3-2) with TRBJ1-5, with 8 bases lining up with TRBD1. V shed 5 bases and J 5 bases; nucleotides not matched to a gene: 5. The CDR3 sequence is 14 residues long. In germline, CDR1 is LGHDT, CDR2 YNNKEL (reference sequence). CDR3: CASSGTGVDQPQHF. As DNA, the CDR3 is TGTGCCAGCAGCGGGACAGGAGTCGATCAGCCCCAGCATTTT.

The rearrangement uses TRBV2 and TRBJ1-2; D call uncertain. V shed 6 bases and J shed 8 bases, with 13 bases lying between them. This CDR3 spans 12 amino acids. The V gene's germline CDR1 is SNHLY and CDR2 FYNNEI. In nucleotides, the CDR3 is TGTGCCAGCAGGTTTACAGAAGAGGGCTACACCTTC. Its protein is CASRFTEEGYTF.

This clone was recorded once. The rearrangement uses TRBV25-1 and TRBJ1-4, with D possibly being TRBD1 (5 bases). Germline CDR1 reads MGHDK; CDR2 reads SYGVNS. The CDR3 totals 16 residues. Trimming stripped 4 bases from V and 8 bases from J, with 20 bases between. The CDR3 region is CASSAGTLSTGEKLFF. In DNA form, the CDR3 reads TGTGCCAGCAGTGCGGGGACTTTATCTACTGGGGAAAAACTGTTTTTT.

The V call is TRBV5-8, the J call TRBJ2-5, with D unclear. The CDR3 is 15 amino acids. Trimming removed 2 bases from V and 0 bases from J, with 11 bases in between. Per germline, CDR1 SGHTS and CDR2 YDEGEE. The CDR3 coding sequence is TGTGCCAGCAGCTTAAAGTTCGCGTACCAAGAGACCCAGTACTTC. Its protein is CASSLKFAYQETQYF.

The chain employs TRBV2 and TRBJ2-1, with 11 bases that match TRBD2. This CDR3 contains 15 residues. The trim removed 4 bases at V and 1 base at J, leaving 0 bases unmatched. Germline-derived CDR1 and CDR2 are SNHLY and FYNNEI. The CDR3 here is CASSGLAGSYNEQFF. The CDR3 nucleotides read TGTGCCAGCAGTGGACTAGCGGGGTCCTACAATGAGCAGTTCTTC.

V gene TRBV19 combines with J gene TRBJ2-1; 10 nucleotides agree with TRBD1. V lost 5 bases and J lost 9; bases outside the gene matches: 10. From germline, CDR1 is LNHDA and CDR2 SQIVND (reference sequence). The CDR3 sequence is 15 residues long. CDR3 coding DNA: TGTGCCAGTAGTGGACGACAGGGGGCAAGGGGTGAGCAGTTCTTC. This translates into CASSGRQGARGEQFF.

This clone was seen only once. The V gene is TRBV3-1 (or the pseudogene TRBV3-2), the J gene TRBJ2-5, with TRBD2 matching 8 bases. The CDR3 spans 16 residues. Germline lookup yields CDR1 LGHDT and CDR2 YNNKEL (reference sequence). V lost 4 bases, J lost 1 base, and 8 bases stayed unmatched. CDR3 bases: TGTGCCAGCAGCCCGGGGGTAGCGGGGTCCCAAGAGACCCAGTACTTC. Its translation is CASSPGVAGSQETQYF.

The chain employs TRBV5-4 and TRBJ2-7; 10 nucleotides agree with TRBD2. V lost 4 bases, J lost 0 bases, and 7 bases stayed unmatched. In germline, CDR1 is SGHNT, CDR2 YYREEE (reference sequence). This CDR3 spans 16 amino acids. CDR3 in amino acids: CASSQGLAELSYEQYF. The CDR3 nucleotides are TGTGCCAGCAGCCAAGGACTAGCGGAGCTCTCCTACGAGCAGTACTTC.

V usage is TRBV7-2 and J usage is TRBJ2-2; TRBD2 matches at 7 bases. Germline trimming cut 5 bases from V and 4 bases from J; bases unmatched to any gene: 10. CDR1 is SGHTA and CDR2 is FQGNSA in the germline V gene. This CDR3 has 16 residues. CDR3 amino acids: CASSPPGRESTGELFF. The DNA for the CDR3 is TGTGCCAGCAGCCCTCCCGGGCGGGAGAGCACCGGGGAGCTGTTTTTT.

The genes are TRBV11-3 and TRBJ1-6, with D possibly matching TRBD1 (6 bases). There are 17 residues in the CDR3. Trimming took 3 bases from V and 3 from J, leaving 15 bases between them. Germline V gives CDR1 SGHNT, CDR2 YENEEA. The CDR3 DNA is TGTGCCAGCAGCTTTTCCTGGACAGCCGACTATAATTCACCCCTCCACTTT. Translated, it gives CASSFSWTADYNSPLHF.

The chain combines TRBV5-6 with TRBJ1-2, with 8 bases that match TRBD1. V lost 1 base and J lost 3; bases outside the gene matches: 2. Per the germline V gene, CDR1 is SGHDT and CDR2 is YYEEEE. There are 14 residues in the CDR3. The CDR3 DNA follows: TGTGCCAGCAGCTTGAAGGGACAGGACTATGGCTACACCTTC. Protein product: CASSLKGQDYGYTF.

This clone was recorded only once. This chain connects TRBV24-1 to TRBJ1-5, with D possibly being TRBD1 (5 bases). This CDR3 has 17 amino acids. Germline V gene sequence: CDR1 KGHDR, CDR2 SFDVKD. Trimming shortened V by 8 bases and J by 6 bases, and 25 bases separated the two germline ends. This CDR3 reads CATTTDGPDTVGQPQHF. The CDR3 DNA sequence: TGTGCCACCACTACCGATGGGCCGGACACTGTCGGTCAGCCCCAGCATTTT.